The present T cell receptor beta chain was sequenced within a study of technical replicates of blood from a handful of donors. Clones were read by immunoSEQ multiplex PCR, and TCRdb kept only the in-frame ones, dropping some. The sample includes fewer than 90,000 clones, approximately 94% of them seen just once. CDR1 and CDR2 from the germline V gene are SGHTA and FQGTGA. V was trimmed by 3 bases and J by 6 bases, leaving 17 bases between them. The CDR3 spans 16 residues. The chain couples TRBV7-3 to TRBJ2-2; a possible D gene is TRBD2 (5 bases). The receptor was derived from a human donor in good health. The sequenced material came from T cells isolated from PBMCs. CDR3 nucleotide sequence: TGTGCCAGCAGCTTCATCCCGGGAACTATGGCCGGGGAGCTGTTTTTT. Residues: CASSFIPGTMAGELFF. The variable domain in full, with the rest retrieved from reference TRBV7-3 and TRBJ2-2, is GAGVSQTPSNKVTEKGKYVELRCDPISGHTALYWYRQSLGQGPEFLIYFQGTGAADDSGLPNDRFFAVRPEGSVSTLKIQRTERGDSAVYLCASSFIPGTMAGELFFGEGSRLTVL.